This paragraph covers one T cell receptor (beta chain) sequence. Authors' methods: It was from reference gene primer amplification that nucleated cell counts were estimated. Produced via immunoSEQ multiplex PCR; TCRdb's table is partial and in-frame only. Clone size and the V and J calls come from that table; the DNA yielded D and trimming. The data hold 110,000 to 150,000 clones, with 85% to 90% observed a single time. The study recruited people aged roughly 18 to 100 years across about two dozen US areas. The data originate from a study of blood T cell repertoires in COVID-19. In the study overall: The United States, Italy and Spain provided the acute and convalescent COVID-19 samples. PBMCs, B-cell-depleted T cells, or T cells provided the cDNA or gDNA that made up the material.

This TCR was sampled from a man in his sixties who had recovered from COVID-19. Sequencing was performed on PBMCs or T cells enriched from blood (not recorded which).

CDR3 DNA: TGTGCCAGCAGATTAAATAGCGGGAGCGAGAAATACTTC. It specifies CASRLNSGSEKYF. The V and J genes are TRBV7-9 and TRBJ2-7; 9 bases agree with TRBD2. The CDR3 has 13 amino acids. The germline V gene has CDR1 SEHNR and CDR2 FQNEAQ (reference sequence). With V trimmed by 6 bases and J by 13 bases, 13 bases remained unmatched. Drawing the rest from reference TRBV7-9 and TRBJ2-7, the complete variable domain is DTGVSQNPRHKITKRGQNVTFRCDPISEHNRLYWYRQTLGQGPEFLTYFQNEAQLEKSRLLSDRFSAERPKGSFSTLEIQRTEQGDSAMYLCASRLNSGSEKYFGPGTRLTVT.